This T cell receptor (beta chain) originates from a study of T cell clonality in common variable immunodeficiency. The germline V gene encodes CDR1 SGHDT and CDR2 YYEEEE. This CDR3 comprises 14 residues. The V gene end was trimmed by 4 bases and the J gene end by 3 bases; junction bases not matched to a gene: 3. Libraries were prepared by immunoSEQ multiplex PCR; TCRdb keeps only in-frame clonotypes and omits some of them. Observed in the sample are over 30,000 clones, none of them singletons. By share, this clone ranks as medium-sized. Its antigen remains unknown. The missing CDR3 end, 3 residues past where the read stops, is filled in from the germline J gene. General observations from the study: Fewer TCRbeta clones were shared among CVID subjects than controls. T cell subpopulation sequencing would be needed to explain CVID clonality. Patient heterogeneity in the CVID cohort limited correlations between repertoire features and clinical complications. In common variable immunodeficiency, TCR beta chains reportedly carried fewer deletions and N-nucleotide insertions.

Sequences were obtained from peripheral blood mononuclear cells. The gene calls are TRBV5-6 and TRBJ1-3; 8 bases line up with TRBD1. This sequence was found in a human donor with common variable immunodeficiency. The DNA read from the CDR3 is TGTGCCAGCAGCACGGGGACAGGTGGAAACACC. It encodes CASSTGTGGNT. The CDR3 in its entirety is CASSTGTGGNTIYF. The variable domain in full, with the rest retrieved from reference TRBV5-6 and TRBJ1-3, is DAGVTQSPTHLIKTRGQQVTLRCSPKSGHDTVSWYQQALGQGPQFIFQYYEEEERQRGNFPDRFSGHQFPNYSSELNVNALLLGDSALYLCASSTGTGGNTIYFGEGSWLTVV.